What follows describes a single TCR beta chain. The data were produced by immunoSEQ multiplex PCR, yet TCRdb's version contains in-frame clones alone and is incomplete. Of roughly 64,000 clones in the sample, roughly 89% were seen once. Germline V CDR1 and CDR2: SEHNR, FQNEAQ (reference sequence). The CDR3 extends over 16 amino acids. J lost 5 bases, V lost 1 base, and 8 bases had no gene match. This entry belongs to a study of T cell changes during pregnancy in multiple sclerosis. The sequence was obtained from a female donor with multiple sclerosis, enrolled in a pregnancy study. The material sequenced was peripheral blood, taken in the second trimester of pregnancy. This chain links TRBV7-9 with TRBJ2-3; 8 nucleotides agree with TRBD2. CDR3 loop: CASSLVASGRGDTQYF. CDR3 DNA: TGTGCCAGCAGCTTAGTGGCTAGCGGGCGAGGAGATACGCAGTATTTT. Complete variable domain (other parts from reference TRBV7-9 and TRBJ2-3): DTGVSQNPRHKITKRGQNVTFRCDPISEHNRLYWYRQTLGQGPEFLTYFQNEAQLEKSRLLSDRFSAERPKGSFSTLEIQRTEQGDSAMYLCASSLVASGRGDTQYFGPGTRLTVL.